This entry features one T cell receptor (beta chain) sequence. The sample originates from a study of T-cell reconstitution after alpha-beta-depleted transplantation in children. Unique molecular identifiers tagged the TCRbeta library. One entry per CDR3 protein results from TCRdb running MiXCR on the PCR reads. The sample has about 400,000 distinct CDR3 sequences, over 20% seen once. The CDR3 is made up of 13 amino acids. The V end lost 6 bases, the J end lost 3 bases, and 6 bases lay between the germline ends. Germline CDR1 reads MDHEN; CDR2 reads SYDVKM. The V gene is TRBV28, the J gene TRBJ1-6; D is unresolved. The clonotype originates from a human donor who donated a stem cell graft to a child with acute myeloid leukemia. Sequencing was performed on PBMCs from the stem cell graft donor, taken from the stem cell graft. For the CDR3, the DNA is TGTGCCAGCAGGCAGAACTATAATTCACCCCTCCACTTT. Encoded protein: CASRQNYNSPLHF. Filled out from reference TRBV28 and TRBJ1-6, the complete variable domain reads DVKVTQSSRYLVKRTGEKVFLECVQDMDHENMFWYRQDPGLGLRLIYFSYDVKMKEKGDIPEGYSVSREKKERFSLILESASTNQTSMYLCASRQNYNSPLHFGNGTRLTVT.